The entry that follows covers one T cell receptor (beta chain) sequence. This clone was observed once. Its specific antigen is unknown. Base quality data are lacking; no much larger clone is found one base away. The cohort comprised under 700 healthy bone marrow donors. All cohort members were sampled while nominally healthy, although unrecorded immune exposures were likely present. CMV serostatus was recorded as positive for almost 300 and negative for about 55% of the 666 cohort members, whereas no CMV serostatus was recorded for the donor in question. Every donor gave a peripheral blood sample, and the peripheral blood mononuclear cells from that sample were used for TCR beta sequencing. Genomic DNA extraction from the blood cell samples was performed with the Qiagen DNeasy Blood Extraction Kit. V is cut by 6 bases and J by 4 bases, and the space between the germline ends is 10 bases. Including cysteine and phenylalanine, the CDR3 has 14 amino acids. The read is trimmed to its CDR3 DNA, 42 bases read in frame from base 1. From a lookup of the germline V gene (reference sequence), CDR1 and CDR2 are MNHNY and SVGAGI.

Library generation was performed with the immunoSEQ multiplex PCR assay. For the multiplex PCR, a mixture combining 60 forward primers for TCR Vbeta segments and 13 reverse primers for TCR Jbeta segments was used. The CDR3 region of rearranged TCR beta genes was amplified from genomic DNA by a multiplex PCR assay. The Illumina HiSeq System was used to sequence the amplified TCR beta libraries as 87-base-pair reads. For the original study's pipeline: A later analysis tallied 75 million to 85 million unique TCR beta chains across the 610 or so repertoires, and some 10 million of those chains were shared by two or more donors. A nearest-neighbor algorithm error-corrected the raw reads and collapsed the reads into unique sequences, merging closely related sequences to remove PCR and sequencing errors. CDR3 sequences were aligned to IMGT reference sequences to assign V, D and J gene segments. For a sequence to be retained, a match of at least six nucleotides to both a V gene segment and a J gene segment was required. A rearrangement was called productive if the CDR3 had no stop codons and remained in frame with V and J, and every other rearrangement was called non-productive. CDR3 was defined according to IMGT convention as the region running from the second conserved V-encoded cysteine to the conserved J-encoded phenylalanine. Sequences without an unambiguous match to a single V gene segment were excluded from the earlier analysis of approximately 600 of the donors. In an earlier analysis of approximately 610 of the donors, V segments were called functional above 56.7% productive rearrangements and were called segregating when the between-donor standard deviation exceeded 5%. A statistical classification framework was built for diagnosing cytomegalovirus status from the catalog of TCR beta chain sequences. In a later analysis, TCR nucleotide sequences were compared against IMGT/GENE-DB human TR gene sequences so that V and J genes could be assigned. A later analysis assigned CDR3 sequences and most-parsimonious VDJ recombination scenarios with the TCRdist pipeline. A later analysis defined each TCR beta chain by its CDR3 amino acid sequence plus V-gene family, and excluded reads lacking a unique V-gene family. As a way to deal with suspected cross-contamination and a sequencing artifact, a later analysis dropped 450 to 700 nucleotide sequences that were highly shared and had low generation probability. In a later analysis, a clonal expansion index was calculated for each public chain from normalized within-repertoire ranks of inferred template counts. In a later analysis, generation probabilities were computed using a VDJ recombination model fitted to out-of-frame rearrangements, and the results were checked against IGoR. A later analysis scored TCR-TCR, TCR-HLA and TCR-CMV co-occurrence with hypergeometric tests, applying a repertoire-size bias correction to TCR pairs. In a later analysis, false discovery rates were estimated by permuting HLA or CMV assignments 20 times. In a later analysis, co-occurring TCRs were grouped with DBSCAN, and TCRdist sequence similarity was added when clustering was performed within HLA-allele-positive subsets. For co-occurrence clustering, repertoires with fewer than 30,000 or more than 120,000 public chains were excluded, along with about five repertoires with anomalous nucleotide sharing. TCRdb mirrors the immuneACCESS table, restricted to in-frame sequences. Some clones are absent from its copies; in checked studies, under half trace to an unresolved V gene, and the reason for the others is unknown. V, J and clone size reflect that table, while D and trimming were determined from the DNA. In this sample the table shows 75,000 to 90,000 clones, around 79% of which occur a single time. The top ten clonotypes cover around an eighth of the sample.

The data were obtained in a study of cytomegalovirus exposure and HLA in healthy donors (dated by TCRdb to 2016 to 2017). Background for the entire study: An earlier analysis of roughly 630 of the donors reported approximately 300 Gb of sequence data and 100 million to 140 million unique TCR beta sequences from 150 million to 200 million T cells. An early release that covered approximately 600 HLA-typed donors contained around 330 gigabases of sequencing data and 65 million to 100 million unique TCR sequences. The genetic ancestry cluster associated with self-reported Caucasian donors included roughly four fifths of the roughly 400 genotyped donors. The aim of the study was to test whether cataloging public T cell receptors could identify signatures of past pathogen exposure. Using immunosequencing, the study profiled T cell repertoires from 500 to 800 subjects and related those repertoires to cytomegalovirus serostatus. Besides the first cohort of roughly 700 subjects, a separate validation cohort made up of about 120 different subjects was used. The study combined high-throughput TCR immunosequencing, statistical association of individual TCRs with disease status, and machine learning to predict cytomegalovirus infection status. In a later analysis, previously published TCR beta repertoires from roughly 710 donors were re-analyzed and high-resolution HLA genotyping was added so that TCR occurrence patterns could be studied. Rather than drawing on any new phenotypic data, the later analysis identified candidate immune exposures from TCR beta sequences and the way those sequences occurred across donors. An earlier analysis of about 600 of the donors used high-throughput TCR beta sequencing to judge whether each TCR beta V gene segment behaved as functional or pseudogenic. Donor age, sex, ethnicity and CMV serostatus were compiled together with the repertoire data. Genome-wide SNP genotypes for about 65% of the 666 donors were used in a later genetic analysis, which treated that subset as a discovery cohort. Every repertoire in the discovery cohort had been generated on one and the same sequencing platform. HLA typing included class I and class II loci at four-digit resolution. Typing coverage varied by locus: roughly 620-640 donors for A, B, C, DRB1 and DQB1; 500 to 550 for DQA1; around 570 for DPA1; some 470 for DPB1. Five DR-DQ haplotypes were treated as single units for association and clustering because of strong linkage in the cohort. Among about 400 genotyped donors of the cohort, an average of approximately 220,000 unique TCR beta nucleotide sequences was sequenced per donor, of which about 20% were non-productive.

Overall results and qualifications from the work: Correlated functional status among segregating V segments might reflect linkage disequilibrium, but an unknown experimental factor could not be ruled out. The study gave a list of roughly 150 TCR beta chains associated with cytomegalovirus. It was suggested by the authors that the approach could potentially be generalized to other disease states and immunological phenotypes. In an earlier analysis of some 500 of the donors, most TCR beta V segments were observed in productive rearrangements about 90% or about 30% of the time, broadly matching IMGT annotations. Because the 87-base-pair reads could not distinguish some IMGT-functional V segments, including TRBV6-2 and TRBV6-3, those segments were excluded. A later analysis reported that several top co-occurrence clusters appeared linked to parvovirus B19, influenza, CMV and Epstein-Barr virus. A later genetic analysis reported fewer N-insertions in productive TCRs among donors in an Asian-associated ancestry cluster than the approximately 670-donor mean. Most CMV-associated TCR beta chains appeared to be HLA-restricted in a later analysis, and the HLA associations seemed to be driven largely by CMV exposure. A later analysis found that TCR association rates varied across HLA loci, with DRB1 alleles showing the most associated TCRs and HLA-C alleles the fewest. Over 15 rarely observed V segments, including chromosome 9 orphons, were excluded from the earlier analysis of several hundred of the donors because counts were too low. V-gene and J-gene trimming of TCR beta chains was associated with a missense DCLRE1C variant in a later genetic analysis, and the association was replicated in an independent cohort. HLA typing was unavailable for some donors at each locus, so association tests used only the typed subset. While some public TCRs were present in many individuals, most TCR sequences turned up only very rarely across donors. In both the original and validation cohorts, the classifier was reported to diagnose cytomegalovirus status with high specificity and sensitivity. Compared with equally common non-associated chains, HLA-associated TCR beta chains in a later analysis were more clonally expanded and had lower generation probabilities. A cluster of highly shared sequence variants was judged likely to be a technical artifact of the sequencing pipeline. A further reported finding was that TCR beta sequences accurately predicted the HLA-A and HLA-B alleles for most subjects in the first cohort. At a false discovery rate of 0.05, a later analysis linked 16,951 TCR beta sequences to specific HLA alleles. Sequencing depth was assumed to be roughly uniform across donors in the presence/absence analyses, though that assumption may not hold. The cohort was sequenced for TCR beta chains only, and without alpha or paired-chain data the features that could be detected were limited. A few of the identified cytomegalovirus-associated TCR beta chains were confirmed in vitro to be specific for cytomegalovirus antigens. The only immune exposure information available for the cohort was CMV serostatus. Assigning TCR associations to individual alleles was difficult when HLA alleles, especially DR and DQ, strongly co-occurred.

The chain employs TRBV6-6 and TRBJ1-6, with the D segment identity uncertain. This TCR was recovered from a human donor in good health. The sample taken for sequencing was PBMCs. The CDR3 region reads CASRREAYNSPLHF. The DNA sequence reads TGTGCCAGCAGGAGGGAAGCGTATAATTCACCCCTCCACTTT.